These 22 T cell receptor beta chains were all obtained from the same sample, sequenced in a study of shared clonotypes between healthy human individuals. Sequencing was performed with immunoSEQ multiplex PCR; in TCRdb, only in-frame clones are kept and a portion is missing. The repertoire holds fewer than 550,000 clones, 75% to 80% seen once, with around 13% in the top ten. Sample: PBMCs. These receptors all come from a woman in her 40s in good health. Some clones in this sample may be carry-over from other donors' samples.

The chain is built from TRBV28 and TRBJ2-2, with TRBD1 matching over 8 bases. This CDR3 region has 18 residues. Trimming removed 6 bases from V and 2 bases from J; junction bases left unmatched: 14. CDR1 and CDR2 (germline): MDHEN, SYDVKM. CDR3 residues: CASSRTGSGGTNTGELFF. CDR3 DNA: TGTGCCAGCAGCCGGACAGGGTCCGGCGGGACCAACACCGGGGAGCTGTTTTTT.

The gene calls are TRBV2 and TRBJ2-7; D is possibly TRBD1 or TRBD2 (5 bases each). V was cut by 6 bases and J by 10 bases, with 19 bases left in between. CDR3 length: 13 residues. In germline, CDR1 is SNHLY, CDR2 FYNNEI. This CDR3 is CASRTGTATRQYF. CDR3 in DNA: TGTGCCAGCAGGACCGGGACGGCTACGCGACAGTACTTC.

The V gene is TRBV7-9, the J gene TRBJ2-5; no reliable D call. The length of the CDR3 is 12 residues. Germline V gives CDR1 SEHNR, CDR2 FQNEAQ (reference sequence). V was trimmed by 2 bases and J by 5 bases, leaving 6 bases between them. The DNA for the CDR3 is TGTGCCAGCAGCTTATGGGCGGAGACCCAGTACTTC. This sequence encodes CASSLWAETQYF.

This chain links TRBV30 with TRBJ2-5, with 10 nucleotides matching TRBD2. V shed 4 bases, J shed 5 bases, and the junction held 7 bases outside the gene matches. The CDR3 has 14 residues. The germline V gene encodes CDR1 GTSNPN and CDR2 SVGIG (reference sequence). CDR3 in amino acids: CAWTRLAGGETQYF. CDR3 in DNA: TGTGCCTGGACCAGATTAGCGGGAGGTGAGACCCAGTACTTC.

This clone was counted a single time. The rearrangement links TRBV18 to TRBJ2-7; D is undetermined. The germline V and J ends were trimmed by 3 bases and 3 bases, with 15 bases remaining between them. Germline-derived CDR1 and CDR2 are KGHSH and LQKENI. The CDR3 is 15 amino acids. CDR3 coding DNA: TGTGCCAGCTCACCGCTACCCTCCCCACTCTACGAGCAGTACTTC. It translates to CASSPLPSPLYEQYF.

The V gene is TRBV7-9, the J gene TRBJ1-1; the D is unclear. CDR1 SEHNR and CDR2 FQNEAQ come from the germline V gene (reference sequence). V shed 6 bases and J shed 6 bases, with 8 bases lying between them. The CDR3 contains 11 residues. CDR3 in amino acids: CASRGEAEAFF. DNA of the CDR3: TGTGCCAGCAGGGGAGAGGCTGAAGCTTTCTTT.

V gene TRBV6-5 combines with J gene TRBJ1-1; 8 bases map to TRBD1. The germline V gene has CDR1 MNHEY and CDR2 SVGAGI. The CDR3 consists of 14 residues. V lost 0 bases, J lost 6 bases, and 3 bases stayed unmatched. The CDR3 reads CASSYSQGASEAFF. The DNA of the CDR3 is TGTGCCAGCAGTTACTCTCAGGGGGCGTCTGAAGCTTTCTTT.

The CDR3 spells CASSFSGGRAYYEQYF. The CDR3 bases are TGTGCCAGCAGCTTCTCGGGGGGGAGGGCTTACTACGAGCAGTACTTC. The V call is TRBV7-2, the J call TRBJ2-7, with 8 bases fitting TRBD2. Germline CDR1 and CDR2: SGHTA and FQGNSA. The V segment lost 3 bases and the J segment 3 bases; nucleotides outside the gene matches: 10. The CDR3 is 16 amino acids.

This chain connects TRBV25-1 to TRBJ1-5; D is possibly TRBD1 (5 bases). The CDR3 extends over 14 amino acids. Looked up from germline, CDR1 is MGHDK and CDR2 is SYGVNS. Trimming shortened V by 1 base and J by 6 bases, and 10 bases separated the two germline ends. The CDR3 sequence: CASSEFWGGQPQHF. CDR3 nucleotide sequence: TGTGCCAGCAGTGAATTCTGGGGGGGTCAGCCCCAGCATTTT.

The genes are TRBV28 and TRBJ1-1; TRBD1 agrees at 7 bases. This CDR3 is built from 14 residues. Germline assignment: CDR1 MDHEN and CDR2 SYDVKM. V shed 8 bases and J 1 base; nucleotides not matched to a gene: 7. The CDR3 DNA sequence: TGTGCCAGCGGCTGGACAGGATCGAACACTGAAGCTTTCTTT. Translation: CASGWTGSNTEAFF.

This chain joins TRBV6-1 and TRBJ2-3; TRBD1 might be the D (5 bases). Deletions cut 3 bases from V and 5 bases from J, with 12 bases between. The CDR3 length is 14 residues. The germline gives CDR1 MNHNS, CDR2 SASEGT. The CDR3 here is CASSDRQGLDTQYF. The CDR3 nucleotides read TGTGCCAGCAGTGATCGGCAGGGTCTAGATACGCAGTATTTT.

The V gene is TRBV30, the J gene TRBJ2-7; tentative D call: TRBD2 (6 bases). This CDR3 is built from 21 residues. V was shortened by 2 bases and J by 2 bases, with 34 bases between the two germline ends. The V gene's germline CDR1 is GTSNPN and CDR2 SVGIG (reference sequence). The chain's CDR3 is CAWSLSYNTGVTKLSAYEQYF. As DNA, the CDR3 is TGTGCCTGGAGTCTATCCTATAACACGGGAGTTACGAAGTTATCGGCCTACGAGCAGTACTTC.

In the case of this clone: One end of the junction fails to match germline, which may point to a read error. V gene TRBV6-1 combines with J gene TRBJ1-4; D remains unclear. The germline V gene has CDR1 MNHNS and CDR2 SASEGT. The CDR3 covers 13 residues. CDR3 protein: CASSEGDVGTRGF. The CDR3 DNA sequence: TGTGCCAGCAGTGAAGGAGATGTGGGCACTCGGGGTTTT.

DNA of the CDR3: TGTGCCAGCAGCCCCAGGGGGGATCCGGGAGCGTACGAGCAGTACTTC. This gives the protein CASSPRGDPGAYEQYF. The chain is built from TRBV5-5 and TRBJ2-7; a possible D gene is TRBD1 (7 bases). Germline CDR1 reads SGHKS; CDR2 reads YYEKEE (reference sequence). The V and J ends lost 4 bases and 4 bases respectively, with 21 bases between them. There are 16 residues in the CDR3.

The chain has TRBV7-6 and TRBJ2-6, with 7 bases aligning to TRBD1. The CDR3 is 15 residues long. Per germline, CDR1 SGHVS and CDR2 FNYEAQ. The junction had 8 bases not matched to a gene; V was cut back by 1 base and J by 11 bases. The CDR3 sequence is CASSLETGSTDVLTF. Here the CDR3 DNA reads TGTGCCAGCAGCTTAGAGACAGGGTCGACAGACGTCCTGACTTTC. Variable domain in full (rest from reference TRBV7-6 and TRBJ2-6): GAGVSQSPRYKVTKRGQDVALRCDPISGHVSLYWYRQALGQGPEFLTYFNYEAQQDKSGLPNDRFSAERPEGSISTLTIQRTEQRDSAMYRCASSLETGSTDVLTFGAGSRLTVL.

The gene calls are TRBV7-2 and TRBJ2-7, with D hard to call. The CDR3 contains 15 residues. The germline V and J ends were trimmed by 5 bases and 0 bases, with 14 bases remaining between them. Germline lookup yields CDR1 SGHTA and CDR2 FQGNSA. CDR3 loop: CASSLDGRSSYEQYF. The CDR3, as DNA: TGTGCCAGCAGCCTAGACGGACGGAGCTCCTACGAGCAGTACTTC.

This sequence joins TRBV5-4 and TRBJ1-2, with D possibly TRBD1 on 5 matching bases. Germline CDR1 is SGHNT and CDR2 is YYREEE (reference sequence). V was shortened by 1 base and J by 8 bases, with 15 bases between the two germline ends. The length of the CDR3 is 14 residues. CDR3 in amino acids: CASSLNSNGGGYTF. CDR3 in DNA: TGTGCCAGCAGCTTGAACAGCAACGGGGGAGGCTACACCTTC.

The chain employs TRBV5-1 and TRBJ1-1; 9 nucleotides match TRBD1. CDR1 and CDR2 (germline): SGHRS, YFSETQ. V lost 4 bases and J lost 1; bases outside the gene matches: 11. CDR3 length: 17 amino acids. The CDR3 spells CASSPMVGGQGNTEAFF. The CDR3 DNA sequence: TGCGCCAGCAGCCCTATGGTAGGGGGACAGGGGAACACTGAAGCTTTCTTT. Full variable domain (outside the CDR3, taken from reference TRBV5-1 and TRBJ1-1): KAGVTQTPRYLIKTRGQQVTLSCSPISGHRSVSWYQQTPGQGLQFLFEYFSETQRNKGNFPGRFSGRQFSNSRSEMNVSTLELGDSALYLCASSPMVGGQGNTEAFFGQGTRLTVV.

The chain has TRBV7-3 and TRBJ2-5; TRBD1 aligns across 9 bases. The tail of the sequence fits TRBJ2-7 better, so the J call may be wrong. Germline V gives CDR1 SGHTA, CDR2 FQGTGA. The CDR3 is made up of 14 amino acids. CDR3 region: CASSPTGTGNEQYF. DNA for the CDR3: TGTGCCAGCAGCCCGACCGGGACAGGGAACGAGCAGTACTTC.

The chain is built from TRBV6-1 and TRBJ1-1, with 8 bases identical to TRBD1. The ends lost 8 bases at V and 3 bases at J; junction bases unmatched: 8. Germline V gene data show CDR1 as MNHNS and CDR2 as SASEGT. The CDR3 spans 14 residues. The CDR3 here is CASRSGDRYTEAFF. The CDR3 region has the DNA TGTGCCAGCCGGTCCGGGGACAGGTACACTGAAGCTTTCTTT.

The chain is built from TRBV15 and TRBJ2-3; D might be TRBD1 (5 bases). The CDR3 spans 16 residues. The V end was cut by 0 bases, the J end by 1 base, with 11 bases between. Looked up from germline, CDR1 is LNHNV and CDR2 is YYDKDF (reference sequence). CDR3 nucleotide sequence: TGTGCCACCAGCAGAGATTTTTCACAGGGCACAGATACGCAGTATTTT. This translates into CATSRDFSQGTDTQYF. Full variable domain (remainder filled in from reference TRBV15 and TRBJ2-3): DAMVIQNPRYQVTQFGKPVTLSCSQTLNHNVMYWYQQKSSQAPKLLFHYYDKDFNNEADTPDNFQSRRPNTSFCFLDIRSPGLGDTAMYLCATSRDFSQGTDTQYFGPGTRLTVL.

This chain connects TRBV30 to TRBJ1-1; D is uncertain. Germline V CDR1 and CDR2: GTSNPN, SVGIG (reference sequence). This CDR3 has 13 residues. The germline V and J ends were trimmed by 6 bases and 6 bases, with 17 bases remaining between them. The CDR3 loop is CACRQGPGSEAFF. The CDR3 coding sequence is TGTGCCTGTCGACAAGGCCCGGGGTCTGAAGCTTTCTTT.